This TCR beta chain was recovered during a study of stem cell transplantation in POMP-related autoinflammatory disease. General observations from the study: Patients with PRAID showed a restricted number of unique TRB V-J gene pairings. PRAID patients trended toward lower TRB diversity and higher clonality in all analyzed T-cell subsets.

In the case of this clone: The antigen remains undetermined.

Looked up from germline, CDR1 is GTSNPN and CDR2 is SVGIG (reference sequence). V lost 0 bases to trimming and J lost 6 bases, with 14 bases between them. CDR3 size: 14 residues. TCRdb keeps only in-frame clones here, not all; method: immunoSEQ multiplex PCR. The profile shows about 9,200 clones, roughly 90% of them singletons. The receptor was derived from a human donor with POMP-related autoinflammation and immune dysregulation (PRAID). The chain has TRBV30 and TRBJ1-1; no clear D gene. This material consisted of CD8+ T cells from PBMCs, taken before stem cell transplantation. The DNA of the CDR3 is TGTGCCTGGAGTGTACGAGGCCCGTCCCCTGAAGCTTTCTTT. It is translated as CAWSVRGPSPEAFF.